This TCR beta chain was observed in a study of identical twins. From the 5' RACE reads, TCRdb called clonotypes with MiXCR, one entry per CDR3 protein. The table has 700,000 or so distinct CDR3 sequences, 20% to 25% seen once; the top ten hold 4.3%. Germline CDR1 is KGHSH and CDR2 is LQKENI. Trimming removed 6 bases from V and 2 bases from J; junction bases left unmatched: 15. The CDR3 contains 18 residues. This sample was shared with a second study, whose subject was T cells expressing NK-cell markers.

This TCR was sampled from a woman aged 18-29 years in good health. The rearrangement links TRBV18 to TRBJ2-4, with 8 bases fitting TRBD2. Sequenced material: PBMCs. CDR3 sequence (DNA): TGTGCCAGCTCCCCCCTTACTGGCGGGAGGACAACCAAAAACATTCAGTACTTC. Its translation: CASSPLTGGRTTKNIQYF.